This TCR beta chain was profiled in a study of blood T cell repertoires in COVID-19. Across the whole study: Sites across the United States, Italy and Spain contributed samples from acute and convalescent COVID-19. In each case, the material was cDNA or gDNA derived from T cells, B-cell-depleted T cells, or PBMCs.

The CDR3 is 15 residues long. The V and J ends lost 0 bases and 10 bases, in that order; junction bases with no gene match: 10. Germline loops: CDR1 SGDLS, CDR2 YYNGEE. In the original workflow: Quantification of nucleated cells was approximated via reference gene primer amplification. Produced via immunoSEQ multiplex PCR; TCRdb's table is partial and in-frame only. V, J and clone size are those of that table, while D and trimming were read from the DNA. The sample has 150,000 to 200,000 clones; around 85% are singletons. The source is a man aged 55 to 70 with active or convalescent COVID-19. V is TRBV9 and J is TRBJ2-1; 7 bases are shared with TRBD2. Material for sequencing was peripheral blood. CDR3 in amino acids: CASSVGGIRAGEQFF. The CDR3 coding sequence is TGTGCCAGCAGCGTAGGGGGTATCAGAGCGGGAGAGCAGTTCTTC.